This T cell receptor (beta chain) came from a study of shared clonotypes between healthy human individuals. Study context: Researchers assigned three CD4 naive, three CD4 memory, two CD8 naive and one CD8 memory plate to each donor.

General observations from the study: The generation probabilities recorded for non-shared clonotypes fell below those of clonotypes shared by all four donors. Sequencing depth was a factor that was expected to affect clonotype sharing among donors.

Assay runs were performed at deep level. Only in-frame clones appear in the TCRdb table, and some are missing; sequencing was by immunoSEQ multiplex PCR. The repertoire includes approximately 2.5 million clones, over 85% of them detected once, and approximately 0.35% sits in the top ten. A remark on this clone: Its specificity is unknown.

V gave up 3 bases and J gave up 1 base; unmatched junction bases: 3. CDR1 and CDR2 from the germline V gene are KGHSH and LQKENI. The CDR3 has 16 amino acids. Sequenced material: naive CD4+ T cells from PBMCs. Subset denoted: CD45RA+ positively selected. J is TRBJ2-2 and V is TRBV18; TRBD2 matches 9 bases. The source is a man aged 18 to 30 in good health. Some clones in this sample may be carry-over from other donors' samples. In DNA, the CDR3 is TGTGCCAGCTCACCTTATAGCGGGGGGAACACCGGGGAGCTGTTTTTT. Translated: CASSPYSGGNTGELFF.